This is a list of T cell receptor beta chains from one sample in a study of blood T cell repertoires in COVID-19. Clones were sequenced by immunoSEQ multiplex PCR, and TCRdb holds only the in-frame ones, with some missing. The profile shows roughly 150,000 clones, about 80% of them singletons. Material: PBMCs or T cells enriched from blood (not recorded which). The receptors originated from a woman aged 45 to 65 who had recovered from COVID-19. The conserved cysteine and the conserved F or W are not part of the CDR3 here.

>TRBV19
ASSIDSAYGYT
>TRBV7-2
ASSIKQSKNIQY
>TRBV2
ASSEAHRGEQPQH
>TRBV6-5
ASSGRGIGEAF
>TRBV11-2
ASNNGISPLH
>TRBV14
ASKGARQETQY
>TRBV5-1
ASSVGTGGSTEAF
>TRBV7-9
ASSSWGGQGFGELF
>TRBV25-1
ASTQGTNTEAF
>TRBV10-3
AIRDRGGTEAF
>TRBV7-2
ASSSGSLGGAF
>TRBV9
ASSAPYSNTGELF
>TRBV6-5
ASSQDSVNTEAF
>TRBV19
ASSPNTGLFGYT
>TRBV5-6
ASTLLSDRENTEAF
>TRBV2
ASISGTDGTEAF
>TRBV28
ASSLRAGLAGGHPNEQF
>TRBV7-3
ASSSGKENEQF
>TRBV6-1
ASTATGNRTQY
>TRBV5-1
ASSPGQGDEKLF
>TRBV24-1
ATSDRTSGGHYNEQF
>TRBV24-1
ATSDATGDASGNTIY
>TRBV4-1
ASSRTGVDGELF
>TRBV27
ASSWGLGRPRDEQY
>TRBV7-9
ASSSYTGYGYT
>TRBV18
ASSLGQGTGELF
>TRBV2
ASNQVNTEAF
>TRBV30
AWSGIGWGGPGSQLF
>TRBV6-5
ASSPGGTSNQPQH
>TRBV4-2
ASSHPGTSGNTGELF
>TRBV10-2
ASSEGLAVEETQY
>TRBV5-4
ASSRLARTISYNEQF